This T cell receptor beta chain is from a study of OX40 agonist ivuxolimab in advanced cancers. About the research overall: Across the patients, intravenous ivuxolimab was delivered every 2 weeks at 0.01 to 10 mg/kg. There were three patients with partial responses, one having hepatocellular carcinoma and two cutaneous melanoma.

The assay was immunoSEQ multiplex PCR, and TCRdb's table has in-frame clones only and misses some. The sample lists around 70,000 clones; 86% were seen once. The CDR3 extends over 15 amino acids. Germline CDR1 reads MNHEY; CDR2 reads SMNVEV (reference sequence). Trimming stripped 3 bases from V and 5 bases from J, with 14 bases between. This clone was detected once. Antigen: not known. Notes on the study in general: People who partly responded at 0.1-3.0 mg/kg had some of the least clonal expansion seen.

The sequencing used CD4+ or CD8+ T cells sorted from blood, collected in a trial of the OX40 agonist ivuxolimab. The clonotype comes from an adult with an advanced solid tumor such as melanoma, head and neck, liver or kidney cancer. The rearrangement uses TRBV27 and TRBJ2-1, with unresolved D. CDR3 amino acids: CASSFLPVRDNEQFF. The CDR3, as DNA: TGTGCCAGCAGTTTTCTGCCGGTCAGAGACAATGAGCAGTTCTTC.